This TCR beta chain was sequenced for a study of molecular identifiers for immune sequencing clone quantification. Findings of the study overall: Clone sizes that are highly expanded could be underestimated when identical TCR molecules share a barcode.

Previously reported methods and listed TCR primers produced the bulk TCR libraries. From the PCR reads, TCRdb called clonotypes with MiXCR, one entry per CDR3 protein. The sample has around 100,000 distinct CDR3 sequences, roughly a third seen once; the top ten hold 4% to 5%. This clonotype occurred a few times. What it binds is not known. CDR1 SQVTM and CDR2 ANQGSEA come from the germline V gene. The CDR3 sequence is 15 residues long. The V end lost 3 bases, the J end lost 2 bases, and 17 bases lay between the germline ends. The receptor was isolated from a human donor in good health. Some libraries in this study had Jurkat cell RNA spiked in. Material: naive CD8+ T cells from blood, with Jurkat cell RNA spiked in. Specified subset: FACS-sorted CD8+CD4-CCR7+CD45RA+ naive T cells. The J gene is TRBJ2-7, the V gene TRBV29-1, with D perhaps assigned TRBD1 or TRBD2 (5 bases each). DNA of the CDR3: TGCAGCGTTGACTCCGTAGGGGAGTCCCCCTACGAGCAGTACTTC. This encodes CSVDSVGESPYEQYF.